This T cell receptor beta chain came from a study of OX40 agonist ivuxolimab in advanced cancers. Study-level information: At 0.01 to 10 mg/kg, ivuxolimab was administered intravenously to patients every 2 weeks. Antecedent anti-PD-1, anti-PD-L1 or anti-CTLA-4 therapy was permissible, with around 41% having received some. Study observations and caveats: CD8+ T cells were the subset that, on average, had more expanded clones than CD4+. Blood T cells, both CD4+ and CD8+, expanded clonally by week 6 at 0.1 to 3.0 mg/kg.

The count of this clone is one. Its antigen is unidentified. The repertoire was sequenced with immunoSEQ multiplex PCR; TCRdb's copy has only in-frame clones and lacks some. The data show more than 70,000 clones, roughly 80% seen once. This receptor was taken from an adult with an advanced solid tumor such as melanoma, head and neck, liver or kidney cancer. Specimen: CD4+ or CD8+ T cells sorted from blood, collected in a trial of the OX40 agonist ivuxolimab.

CDR3 amino acids: CASSLVQGRWVSTEAFF. DNA for the CDR3: TGTGCCAGCAGCTTAGTGCAGGGGAGATGGGTTAGCACTGAAGCTTTCTTT. The V and J genes are TRBV13 and TRBJ1-1, with D possibly matching TRBD1 (6 bases). The CDR3 is 17 amino acids. Germline CDR1 reads PRHDT; CDR2 reads FYEKMQ (reference sequence). V shed 1 base and J shed 4 bases, with 19 bases lying between them.